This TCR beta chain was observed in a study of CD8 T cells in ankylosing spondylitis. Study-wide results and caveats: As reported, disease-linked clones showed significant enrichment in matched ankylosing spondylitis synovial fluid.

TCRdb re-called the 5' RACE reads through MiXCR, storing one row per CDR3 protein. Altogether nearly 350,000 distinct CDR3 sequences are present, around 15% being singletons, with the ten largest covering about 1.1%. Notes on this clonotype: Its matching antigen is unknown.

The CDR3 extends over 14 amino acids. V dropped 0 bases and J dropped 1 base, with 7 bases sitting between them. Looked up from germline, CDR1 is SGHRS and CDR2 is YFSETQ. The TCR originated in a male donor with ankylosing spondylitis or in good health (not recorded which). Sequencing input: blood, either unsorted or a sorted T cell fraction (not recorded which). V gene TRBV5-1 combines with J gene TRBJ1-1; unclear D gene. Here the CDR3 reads CASSLETRNTEAFF. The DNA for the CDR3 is TGCGCCAGCAGCTTGGAAACAAGGAACACTGAAGCTTTCTTT.